A selection of T cell receptor beta chains follows, all from one sample in a study of sequential checkpoint blockade in melanoma. The assay was immunoSEQ multiplex PCR, and TCRdb's table has in-frame clones only and misses some. The table lists about 27,000 clones, approximately 80% of them singletons. The sample consisted of CD8+ T cells sorted from blood (inferred from file names), taken from a patient given nivolumab and ipilimumab in sequence. The receptors stem from a human donor with melanoma. Each CDR3 is given with its conserved first and last residue. The D gene is left open where the match is weak. The size entry is marked missing in some rows and otherwise reads once, few, many or a size class.

v_call	j_call	d_call	clone_size	cdr3_aa	cdr3_nt
TRBV9	TRBJ2-2	TRBD2	NA	CASSVATSGDVGELFF	TGTGCCAGCAGCGTAGCAACTAGCGGGGATGTCGGGGAGCTGTTTTTT
TRBV27	TRBJ1-1	NA	NA	CASSFFRGAEAFF	TGTGCCAGCAGTTTTTTCAGGGGCGCTGAAGCTTTCTTT
TRBV7-9	TRBJ2-1	NA	NA	CASSGRDLGYNEQFF	TGTGCCAGCAGCGGCCGGGACTTGGGCTACAATGAGCAGTTCTTC
TRBV7-3	TRBJ2-1	TRBD1	NA	CASSLTRMTGDEQFF	TGTGCCAGCAGCCTGACCCGTATGACAGGGGATGAGCAGTTCTTC
TRBV7-9	TRBJ1-1	NA	once	CASSYLTEVNTEAFF	TGTGCCAGCAGCTACCTGACAGAGGTGAACACTGAAGCTTTCTTT
TRBV4-3	TRBJ1-2	TRBD1	NA	CASSQRAGTGGEGYTF	TGCGCCAGCAGCCAAAGGGCCGGGACAGGGGGCGAGGGCTACACCTTC
TRBV4-1	TRBJ1-3	TRBD1	NA	CASSQDRGPGNTIYF	TGCGCCAGCAGCCAGGACAGGGGGCCTGGAAACACCATATATTTT
TRBV5-1	TRBJ2-7	TRBD1	NA	CASSRTGVMSYEQYF	TGCGCCAGCAGCCGGACAGGGGTGATGTCCTACGAGCAGTACTTC
TRBV28	TRBJ2-1	TRBD2	few	CASSLAGASSYNEQFF	TGTGCCAGCAGTCTGGCGGGAGCAAGCTCCTACAATGAGCAGTTCTTC
TRBV6-5	TRBJ1-2	NA	NA	CASSLQVGSLYGYTF	TGTGCCAGCAGCCTTCAAGTGGGCAGCCTCTATGGCTACACCTTC
TRBV27	TRBJ1-2	NA	NA	CASSLDPRGNGYTF	TGTGCCAGCAGTTTAGACCCTCGGGGAAATGGCTACACCTTC
TRBV19	TRBJ1-2	TRBD1	NA	CASSPGQVGYTF	TGTGCCAGTAGCCCGGGACAGGTGGGCTACACCTTC
TRBV28	TRBJ1-2	NA	NA	CASKRQEANYGYTF	TGTGCCAGCAAGCGACAGGAAGCTAACTATGGCTACACCTTC
TRBV21-1	TRBJ2-6	NA	NA	CASSSHPQGTSSGANVLTF	TGTGCCAGCAGCTCCCACCCACAGGGGACCTCCTCTGGGGCCAACGTCCTGACTTTC
TRBV19	TRBJ1-4	TRBD1	NA	CASSIGRQGATNEKLFF	TGTGCCAGTAGTATCGGTCGGCAGGGGGCAACTAATGAAAAACTGTTTTTT
TRBV2	TRBJ1-5	TRBD1	NA	CASTGGMSNQPQHF	TGTGCCAGCACAGGGGGCATGAGCAATCAGCCCCAGCATTTT
TRBV6-5	TRBJ1-1	NA	NA	CASSYGQMNTEAFF	TGTGCCAGCAGTTACGGACAGATGAACACTGAAGCTTTCTTT